This T cell receptor (beta chain) was identified in a study of OX40 agonist ivuxolimab in advanced cancers. Note on this clone: What it binds is not known.

Overall study results and limits: Among T cells, CD8+ cells averaged more expanded clones than CD4+ cells.

The CDR3 spans 16 residues. V lost 7 bases and J lost 1, with 18 bases in between. Germline values: CDR1 LNHDA, CDR2 SQIVND (reference sequence). The method was immunoSEQ multiplex PCR; TCRdb's version includes in-frame clones alone and lacks a portion of them. The sample has some 74,000 clones, 94% seen once. The material was CD4+ or CD8+ T cells sorted from blood, obtained in a trial of the OX40 agonist ivuxolimab. This sequence was found in an adult with an advanced solid tumor such as melanoma, head and neck, liver or kidney cancer. J is TRBJ2-3 and V is TRBV19, with D tentatively TRBD2 (6 bases). Here the CDR3 DNA reads TGTGCCAGTATCAGAACCGGGGGACTGGGCACAGATACGCAGTATTTT. This gives the protein CASIRTGGLGTDTQYF.